This T cell receptor beta chain was found in a study of CD8 T cells in ankylosing spondylitis. Overall study results and limits: The authors found the disease-linked clones to be CD8+ and relatively rare in peripheral blood. A TCR beta motif made of roughly eight highly homologous variants seemed typical of ankylosing spondylitis blood. Disease-linked clones reportedly showed significant enrichment in matched ankylosing spondylitis synovial fluid.

A word on this clonotype: Its target is not known.

Via MiXCR, TCRdb re-called the 5' RACE reads, giving one row per CDR3 protein. The sample consists of 350,000 to 450,000 distinct CDR3 sequences, roughly a quarter of them appearing once. The sequence was obtained from a male donor with ankylosing spondylitis. Sequencing was done on a sample of blood, either unsorted or a sorted T cell fraction (not recorded which).

The CDR3 DNA sequence: TGTGCCAGCAGTAGACCACCAGCAACTAATGAAAAACTGTTTTTT. This codes for CASSRPPATNEKLFF. The rearrangement uses TRBV6-1 and TRBJ1-4; D is ambiguous. This CDR3 spans 15 amino acids. Per germline, CDR1 MNHNS and CDR2 SASEGT. The V and J ends lost 5 bases and 0 bases respectively, with 10 bases between them.